Below, 20 T cell receptor beta chains from the same sample are listed, as sequenced in a study of healthy donors' naive CD4 and CD8 T cells. A linear amplification protocol produced the TCR libraries from 400 to 550 ng of total RNA. One entry per CDR3 protein, called by TCRdb with MiXCR from the reads. The top ten clones hold around 2% of a sample with approximately 180,000 distinct CDR3 sequences, 65% to 80% of them seen once. The sequenced sample consisted of naive CD4+ and CD8+ T cells sorted from blood, pooled from several donors. Every receptor here comes from a pool of human donors in good health; the sample pools cells from several healthy donors.

This clonotype has just a few counts. The junction shows a germline mismatch at one end, possibly a read error. In DNA, the CDR3 is TGTGCCAGCAGCTTTGGCCGGCTAGCGGGAGGACGAGAGCAGTTCTTC. As protein: CASSFGRLAGGREQFF. The rearrangement joins TRBV5-1 to TRBJ2-1, with 11 positions matching TRBD2. CDR1 is SGHRS, CDR2 YFSETQ, per germline. The CDR3 length is 16 residues. Looking up the rest from reference TRBV5-1 and TRBJ2-1 gives the full variable domain: KAGVTQTPRYLIKTRGQQVTLSCSPISGHRSVSWYQQTPGQGLQFLFEYFSETQRNKGNFPGRFSGRQFSNSRSEMNVSTLELGDSALYLCASSFGRLAGGREQFFGPGTRLTVL.

The gene calls are TRBV20-1 and TRBJ2-3; D unclear. The ends were cut back, 0 bases at V and 2 bases at J, with 15 bases in the middle. The CDR3 totals 16 residues. Germline CDR1 DFQATT, CDR2 SNEGSKA (reference sequence). CDR3: CSARDTQRPITDTQYF. DNA of the CDR3: TGCAGTGCTAGAGATACCCAAAGGCCTATCACAGATACGCAGTATTTT.

The V gene is TRBV10-3, the J gene TRBJ2-5, with D possibly TRBD1 on 5 matching bases. V lost 3 bases and J lost 3, with 11 bases in between. Germline CDR1 ENHRY, CDR2 SYGVKD. This CDR3 spans 14 amino acids. The CDR3 DNA is TGTGCCATCAGTGAAGGACAAGCAAAAGAGACCCAGTACTTC. Translated, it gives CAISEGQAKETQYF.

For this clonotype: An end of the junction does not agree with germline; a read error may underlie this. The rearrangement links TRBV6-2 or TRBV6-3 to TRBJ2-7, with 12 bases matching TRBD2. The germline gives CDR1 MNHEY, CDR2 SVGEGT. The CDR3 runs 14 residues. CDR3 nucleotide sequence: TGTGCCGGCAGTCGACTAGCGGGAGAGTACGAGCAGTACTTC. It encodes CAGSRLAGEYEQYF.

This clonotype was seen a few times. This chain uses TRBV29-1 with TRBJ1-2; perhaps TRBD1 as D (5 bases). The CDR3 extends over 14 amino acids. Trimming removed 2 bases from V and 5 bases from J, with 15 bases in between. The germline V gene has CDR1 SQVTM and CDR2 ANQGSEA. CDR3 sequence: CSVEWDLPPYGYTF. CDR3 sequence (DNA): TGCAGCGTTGAATGGGACCTACCTCCTTATGGCTACACCTTC.

J is TRBJ2-7 and V is TRBV29-1; D is ambiguous. Per the germline V gene, CDR1 is SQVTM and CDR2 is ANQGSEA. V was cut by 3 bases and J by 2 bases, with 8 bases left in between. The CDR3 is made up of 12 amino acids. CDR3 in DNA: TGCAGCGTTGAGGTAAAGGCCTACGAGCAGTACTTC. Protein: CSVEVKAYEQYF.

This clonotype was seen ten or more times. This chain connects TRBV5-5 to TRBJ2-3; D remains unclear. Germline loops: CDR1 SGHKS, CDR2 YYEKEE (reference sequence). The CDR3 totals 14 residues. V lost 4 bases to trimming and J lost 2 bases, with 11 bases between them. The CDR3 reads CASSQEDATDTQYF. CDR3 sequence (DNA): TGTGCCAGCAGCCAAGAAGATGCCACAGATACGCAGTATTTT.

This clonotype appeared a few times. V is TRBV11-2 and J is TRBJ1-1; 9 bases map to TRBD1. Germline trimming cut 10 bases from V and 1 base from J; bases unmatched to any gene: 19. The length of the CDR3 is 18 residues. The germline gives CDR1 SGHAT, CDR2 FQNNGV. The CDR3 reads CATQDRGRDRARNTEAFF. CDR3 DNA: TGTGCCACGCAAGATCGGGGGCGGGACAGGGCAAGGAACACTGAAGCTTTCTTT.

The gene calls are TRBV4-1 and TRBJ1-1, with 7 bases identical to TRBD1. This CDR3 region has 15 residues. With V trimmed by 4 bases and J by 1 base, 6 bases remained unmatched. CDR1 and CDR2 from the germline V gene are MGHRA and YSYEKL. The CDR3 DNA sequence: TGCGCCAGCAGCCGGAAACGGGACAGGAACACTGAAGCTTTCTTT. Its translation is CASSRKRDRNTEAFF.

This chain joins TRBV29-1 and TRBJ1-2; the D is unclear. CDR1 is SQVTM, CDR2 ANQGSEA, per germline. This CDR3 has 11 residues. Trimming removed 4 bases from V and 2 bases from J, with 5 bases in between. Written as DNA, the CDR3 is TGCAGCGTTGCGGAAAACTATGGCTACACCTTC. Protein sequence: CSVAENYGYTF.

The rearrangement uses TRBV12-3 or TRBV12-4 and TRBJ2-7; 7 nucleotides align to TRBD2. The V gene end was trimmed by 6 bases and the J gene end by 6 bases; junction bases not matched to a gene: 8. This CDR3 has 13 amino acids. This CDR3 reads CASRTGTGGEQYF. The CDR3, as DNA: TGTGCCAGCAGAACCGGGACGGGAGGCGAGCAGTACTTC.

This clonotype showed up just once. The gene calls are TRBV11-2 and TRBJ1-2; no definite D call. CDR3 size: 14 residues. Deletions cut 5 bases from V and 4 bases from J, with 14 bases between. In germline, CDR1 is SGHAT, CDR2 FQNNGV. CDR3 nucleotide sequence: TGTGCCAGCAGCCTTACCCGGACTAGCTATGGCTACACCTTC. Protein: CASSLTRTSYGYTF.

The rearrangement joins TRBV11-2 to TRBJ1-3; D not resolved. V lost 5 bases and J 2 bases, leaving 16 bases between the germline ends. CDR3 length: 16 residues. CDR1 is SGHAT and CDR2 is FQNNGV in the germline V gene. CDR3 DNA sequence: TGTGCCAGCAGCCCCCCTCCGTCCGGGGCTGGAAACACCATATATTTT. This gives the protein CASSPPPSGAGNTIYF. Full variable domain (outside the CDR3, taken from reference TRBV11-2 and TRBJ1-3): EAGVAQSPRYKIIEKRQSVAFWCNPISGHATLYWYQQILGQGPKLLIQFQNNGVVDDSQLPKDRFSAERLKGVDSTLKIQPAKLEDSAVYLCASSPPPSGAGNTIYFGEGSWLTVV.

The J gene is TRBJ1-6, the V gene TRBV30; TRBD1 aligns across 8 bases. With 4 bases clipped from V and 8 bases from J, the junction kept 7 bases outside the gene matches. Germline V gene data show CDR1 as GTSNPN and CDR2 as SVGIG (reference sequence). The CDR3 totals 14 residues. The DNA for the CDR3 is TGTGCCTGGAAGGTTTGGACAGGGTATTCACCCCTCCACTTT. This codes for CAWKVWTGYSPLHF. Drawing the rest from reference TRBV30 and TRBJ1-6, the complete variable domain is SQTIHQWPATLVQPVGSPLSLECTVEGTSNPNLYWYRQAAGRGLQLLFYSVGIGQISSEVPQNLSASRPQDRQFILSSKKLLLSDSGFYLCAWKVWTGYSPLHFGNGTRLTVT.

This clonotype was seen a handful of times. The junction does not match germline at one end; this may be a read error. J is TRBJ2-7 and V is TRBV29-1; D is possibly TRBD1 (6 bases). The CDR3 has 11 residues. CDR1 and CDR2 (germline): SQVTM, ANQGSEA. The DNA for the CDR3 is TGCAGCGTGGAAGGGGGCTACGAGCAGTACTTC. Encoded protein: CSVEGGYEQYF.

The V call is TRBV20-1, the J call TRBJ1-3, with D unresolved. Trimming shortened V by 4 bases and J by 0 bases, and 10 bases separated the two germline ends. Germline CDR1 is DFQATT and CDR2 is SNEGSKA (reference sequence). This CDR3 is 14 amino acids long. The CDR3 DNA sequence: TGCAGTGCTAAGCCGGAGCCCTCTGGAAACACCATATATTTT. Translated, it gives CSAKPEPSGNTIYF.

This chain connects TRBV11-2 to TRBJ2-2; no firm D call. Deletions cut 1 base from V and 6 bases from J, with 9 bases between. Germline V gene lookup returns CDR1 SGHAT and CDR2 FQNNGV. The CDR3 totals 14 residues. CDR3 coding DNA: TGTGCCAGCAGCTTAGGACAAGTGGCCGGGGAGCTGTTTTTT. Its translation: CASSLGQVAGELFF.

This chain joins TRBV6-2 or TRBV6-3 and TRBJ2-7; TRBD2 agrees at 10 bases. The germline CDR1 and CDR2 sequences are MNHEY and SVGEGT. The CDR3 has 15 residues. Trimming cost V 0 bases and J 4 bases; bases outside gene matches: 3. The CDR3 bases are TGTGCCAGCAGTTACTCGGCTAGCGGGAGATACGAGCAGTACTTC. This gives the protein CASSYSASGRYEQYF.

The chain links TRBV27 to TRBJ2-7; weak D call: TRBD1 (5 bases). The CDR3 runs to 13 residues. CDR1 is MNHEY and CDR2 is SMNVEV in the germline V gene (reference sequence). Trimming cost V 3 bases and J 3 bases, with 9 bases left between them. Here the CDR3 DNA reads TGTGCCAGCAGTTTTACCCAGGGCTACGAGCAGTACTTC. Amino acid sequence: CASSFTQGYEQYF.

This chain joins TRBV5-1 and TRBJ1-3; D is undetermined. V was trimmed by 1 base and J by 3 bases, leaving 5 bases between them. The germline V gene has CDR1 SGHRS and CDR2 YFSETQ. The CDR3 is made up of 13 amino acids. The CDR3 loop reads CASSLRGGNTIYF. DNA for the CDR3: TGCGCCAGCAGCTTGCGGGGTGGAAACACCATATATTTT.